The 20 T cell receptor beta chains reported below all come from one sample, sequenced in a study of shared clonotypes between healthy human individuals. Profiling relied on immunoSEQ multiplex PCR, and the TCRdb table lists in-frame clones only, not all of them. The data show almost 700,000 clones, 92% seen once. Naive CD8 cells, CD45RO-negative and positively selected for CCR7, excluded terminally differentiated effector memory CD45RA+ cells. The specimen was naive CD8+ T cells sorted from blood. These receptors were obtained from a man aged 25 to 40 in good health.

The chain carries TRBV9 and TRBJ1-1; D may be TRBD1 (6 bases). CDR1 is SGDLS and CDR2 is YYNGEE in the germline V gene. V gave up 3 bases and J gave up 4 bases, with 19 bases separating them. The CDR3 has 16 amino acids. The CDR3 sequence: CASSERGWPGTTEAFF. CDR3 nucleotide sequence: TGTGCCAGCAGCGAGAGGGGGTGGCCAGGGACCACTGAAGCTTTCTTT.

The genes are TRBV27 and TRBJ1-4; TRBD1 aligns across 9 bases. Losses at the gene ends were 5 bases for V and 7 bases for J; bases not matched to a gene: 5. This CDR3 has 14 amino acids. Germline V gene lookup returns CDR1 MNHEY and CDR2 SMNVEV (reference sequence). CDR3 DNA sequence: TGTGCCAGCAGTCCCAGGGACAGGGCTGAAAAACTGTTTTTT. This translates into CASSPRDRAEKLFF.

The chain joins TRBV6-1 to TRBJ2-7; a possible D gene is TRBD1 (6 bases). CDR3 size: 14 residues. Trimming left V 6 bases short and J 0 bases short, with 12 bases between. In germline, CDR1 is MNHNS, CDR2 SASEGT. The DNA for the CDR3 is TGTGCCAGCAGGGGACAAAAGATCTCCTACGAGCAGTACTTC. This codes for CASRGQKISYEQYF.

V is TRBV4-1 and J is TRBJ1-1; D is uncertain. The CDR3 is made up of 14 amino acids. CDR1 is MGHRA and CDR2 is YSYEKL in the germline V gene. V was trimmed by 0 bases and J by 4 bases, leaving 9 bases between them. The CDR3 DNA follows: TGCGCCAGCAGCCAAGATATAGGGCCCACTGAAGCTTTCTTT. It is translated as CASSQDIGPTEAFF.

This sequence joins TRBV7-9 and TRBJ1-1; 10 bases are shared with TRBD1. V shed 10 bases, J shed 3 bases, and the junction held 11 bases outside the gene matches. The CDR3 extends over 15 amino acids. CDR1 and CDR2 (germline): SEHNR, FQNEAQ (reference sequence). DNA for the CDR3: TGTGCCACCAGGAGACAGGGGGCAGGTCACACTGAAGCTTTCTTT. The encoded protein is CATRRQGAGHTEAFF.

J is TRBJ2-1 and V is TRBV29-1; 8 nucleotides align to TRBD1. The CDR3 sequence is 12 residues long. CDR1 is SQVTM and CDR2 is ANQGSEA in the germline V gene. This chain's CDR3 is CSSGQGINEQFF. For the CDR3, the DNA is TGCAGTTCCGGACAGGGAATTAATGAGCAGTTCTTC.

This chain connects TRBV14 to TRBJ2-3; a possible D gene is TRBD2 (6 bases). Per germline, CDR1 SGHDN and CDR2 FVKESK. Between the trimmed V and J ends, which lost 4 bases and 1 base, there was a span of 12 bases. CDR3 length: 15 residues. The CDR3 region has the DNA TGTGCCAGCAGCCGGTGGGCTAGCGGCACAGATACGCAGTATTTT. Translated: CASSRWASGTDTQYF.

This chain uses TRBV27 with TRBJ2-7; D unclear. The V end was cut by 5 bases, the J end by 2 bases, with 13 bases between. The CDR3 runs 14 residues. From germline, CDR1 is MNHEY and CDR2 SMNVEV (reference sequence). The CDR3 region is CASSPARGTYEQYF. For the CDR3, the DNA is TGTGCCAGCAGTCCAGCTCGCGGAACCTACGAGCAGTACTTC.

The CDR3 bases are TGCAGCGTTGTTGTAGAGAACCAAGAGACCCAGTACTTC. Protein: CSVVVENQETQYF. V usage is TRBV29-1 and J usage is TRBJ2-5; no clear D. From germline, CDR1 is SQVTM and CDR2 ANQGSEA. The V and J ends lost 4 bases and 0 bases respectively, with 9 bases between them. The CDR3 contains 13 residues.

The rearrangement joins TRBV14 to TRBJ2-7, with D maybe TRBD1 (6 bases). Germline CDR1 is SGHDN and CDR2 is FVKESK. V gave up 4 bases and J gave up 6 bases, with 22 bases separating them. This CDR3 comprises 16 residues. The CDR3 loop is CASSRLNQHRVGEQYF. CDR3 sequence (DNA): TGTGCCAGCAGCCGCCTAAATCAACACAGGGTCGGCGAGCAGTACTTC.

In nucleotides, the CDR3 is TGTGCCAGCAGCCCGTTAGAGCGCGGTGGGGCAGATACGCAGTATTTT. Translation: CASSPLERGGADTQYF. V is TRBV7-9 and J is TRBJ2-3; D is undetermined. Trimming took off 5 bases at V and 4 bases at J, with 19 bases between the two ends. The CDR3 runs 16 residues. The germline V gene encodes CDR1 SEHNR and CDR2 FQNEAQ (reference sequence).

The CDR3 DNA reads as TGTGCCTGGAGTCTCCCCGGGCGGGAGCAGTTCTTC. It is translated as CAWSLPGREQFF. The rearrangement links TRBV30 to TRBJ2-1; D is undetermined. CDR3 length: 12 residues. Trimming pared 2 bases from V and 10 bases from J, leaving 12 bases between. Germline V gives CDR1 GTSNPN, CDR2 SVGIG (reference sequence). Variable domain in full (rest from reference TRBV30 and TRBJ2-1): SQTIHQWPATLVQPVGSPLSLECTVEGTSNPNLYWYRQAAGRGLQLLFYSVGIGQISSEVPQNLSASRPQDRQFILSSKKLLLSDSGFYLCAWSLPGREQFFGPGTRLTVL.

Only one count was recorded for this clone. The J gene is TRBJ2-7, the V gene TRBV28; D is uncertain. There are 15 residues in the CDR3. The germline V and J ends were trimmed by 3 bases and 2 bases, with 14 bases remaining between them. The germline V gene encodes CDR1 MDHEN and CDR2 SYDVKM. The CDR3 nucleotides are TGTGCCAGCAGTTTCTTAGTGGCAGCCACCTACGAGCAGTACTTC. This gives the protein CASSFLVAATYEQYF. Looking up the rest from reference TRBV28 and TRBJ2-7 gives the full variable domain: DVKVTQSSRYLVKRTGEKVFLECVQDMDHENMFWYRQDPGLGLRLIYFSYDVKMKEKGDIPEGYSVSREKKERFSLILESASTNQTSMYLCASSFLVAATYEQYFGPGTRLTVT.

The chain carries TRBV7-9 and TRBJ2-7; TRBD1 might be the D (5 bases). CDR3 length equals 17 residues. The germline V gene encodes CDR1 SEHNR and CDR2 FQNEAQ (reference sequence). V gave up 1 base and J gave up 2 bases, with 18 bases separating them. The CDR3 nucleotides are TGTGCCAGCAGCTTAGGTGAAGGGGATCTGATAGCCTACGAGCAGTACTTC. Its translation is CASSLGEGDLIAYEQYF.

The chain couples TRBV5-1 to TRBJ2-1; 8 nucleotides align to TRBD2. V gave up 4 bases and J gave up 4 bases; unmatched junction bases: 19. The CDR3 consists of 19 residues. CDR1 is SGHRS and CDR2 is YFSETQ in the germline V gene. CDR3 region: CASSVGNLREVERYNEQFF. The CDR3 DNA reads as TGCGCCAGCAGCGTCGGAAACCTGCGGGAGGTCGAGCGATACAATGAGCAGTTCTTC. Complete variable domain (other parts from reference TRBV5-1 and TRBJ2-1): KAGVTQTPRYLIKTRGQQVTLSCSPISGHRSVSWYQQTPGQGLQFLFEYFSETQRNKGNFPGRFSGRQFSNSRSEMNVSTLELGDSALYLCASSVGNLREVERYNEQFFGPGTRLTVL.

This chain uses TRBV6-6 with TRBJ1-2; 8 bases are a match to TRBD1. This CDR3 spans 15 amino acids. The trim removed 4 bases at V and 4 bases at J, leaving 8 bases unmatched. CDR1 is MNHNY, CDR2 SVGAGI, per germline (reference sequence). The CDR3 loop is CASSFYRGGTYGYTF. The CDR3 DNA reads TGTGCCAGCAGTTTTTACAGGGGGGGGACCTATGGCTACACCTTC.

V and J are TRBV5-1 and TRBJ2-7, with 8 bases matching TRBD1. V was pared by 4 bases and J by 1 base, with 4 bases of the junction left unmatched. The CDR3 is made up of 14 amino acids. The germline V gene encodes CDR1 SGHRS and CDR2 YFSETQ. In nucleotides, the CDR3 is TGCGCCAGCAGCCAAGGACAGGGTTCCTACGAGCAGTACTTC. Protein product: CASSQGQGSYEQYF. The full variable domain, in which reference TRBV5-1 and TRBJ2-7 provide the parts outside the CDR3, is KAGVTQTPRYLIKTRGQQVTLSCSPISGHRSVSWYQQTPGQGLQFLFEYFSETQRNKGNFPGRFSGRQFSNSRSEMNVSTLELGDSALYLCASSQGQGSYEQYFGPGTRLTVT.

CDR3 protein: CSVAGQGAPWPYEQYF. The CDR3 nucleotides are TGCAGCGTGGCAGGACAGGGGGCCCCTTGGCCTTACGAGCAGTACTTC. The chain carries TRBV29-1 and TRBJ2-7; 11 bases are shared with TRBD1. Losses at the gene ends were 6 bases for V and 4 bases for J; bases not matched to a gene: 14. The CDR3 loop spans 16 amino acids. In germline, CDR1 is SQVTM, CDR2 ANQGSEA.

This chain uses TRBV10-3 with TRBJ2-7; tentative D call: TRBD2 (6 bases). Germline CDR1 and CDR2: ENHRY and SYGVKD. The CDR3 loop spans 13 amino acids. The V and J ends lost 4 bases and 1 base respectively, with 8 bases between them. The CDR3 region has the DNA TGTGCCATCAGTGGCCTAGCGTCCTACGAGCAGTACTTC. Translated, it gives CAISGLASYEQYF.

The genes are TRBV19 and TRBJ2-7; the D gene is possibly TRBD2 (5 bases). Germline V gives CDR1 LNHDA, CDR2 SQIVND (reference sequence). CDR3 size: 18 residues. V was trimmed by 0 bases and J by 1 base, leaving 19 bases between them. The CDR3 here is CASSIDRPGMRDSYEQYF. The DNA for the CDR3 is TGTGCCAGTAGTATAGATCGGCCGGGAATGAGGGATTCCTACGAGCAGTACTTC.